This record covers a single T cell receptor (beta chain). The specificity of this receptor is unknown. Nothing much larger sits one base from this clone, and base qualities are not available. The immunoSEQ Assay, a bias-controlled multiplex PCR, was used to amplify TCRbeta CDR3 regions from genomic DNA. Regarding the original processing steps: The number of nucleated cells in each sample was estimated from the amplification of reference gene primers within the assay. To quantify the absolute abundance of each unique TCRbeta CDR3 rearrangement, sequence reads were collapsed and filtered. For each sample, productive Simpson clonality was calculated as the square root of Simpson's diversity index across productive rearrangements. TCRdb took over this immuneACCESS table, retaining in-frame rearrangements with V and J assigned. Such tables are incomplete; in checked studies, under half of the missing clones stem from an unresolved V gene, and the remainder is unexplained. Clone size and V and J calls were adopted from that table, with D and trimming inferred from the DNA. The sample table holds about 250,000 clones, of which 83% were seen once. Around 5.9% of the sample comes from the top ten.

Each collaborating institution followed its own protocols to collect whole blood in K2EDTA tubes. For TCRbeta analysis, collaborators shipped samples in one of three forms: frozen whole blood, isolated PBMCs, or DNA extracted from either of those sample types. According to the germline V gene, CDR1 reads SGHDN and CDR2 reads FVKESK. The CDR3 starts with the cysteine, ends with the phenylalanine, and has 17 residues. The kept DNA is CDR3 alone, 51 bases in frame from the first base. The junction shows trimming of 4 bases on V and 3 bases on J, and the gene matches do not reach 13 bases of it. This sample is drawn from a study of blood T cell repertoires in COVID-19 (TCRdb year 2020). Regarding the research as a whole: Samples from collaborators originated in the United States, Italy and Spain and spanned both the acute and convalescent phases of COVID-19. The prospective study material was composed of cDNA or gDNA derived from T cells, B-cell-depleted T cells, or PBMCs. Deeply sampled blood TCRbeta repertoires from subjects exposed to, actively infected with, or recovered from COVID-19 were included in the dataset. The repertoires were made available in a free public database intended to serve as a resource for research on the immune response to SARS-CoV-2. The samples were drawn from the first 160 participants of the ongoing ImmuneRACE study and from 1,254 subjects provided by 6 global collaborators. Nearly every sample came with metadata listing a de-identified subject ID, COVID-19 status, age in years and sex. Where HLA class I and class II types were available, the types were taken from metadata supplied by the sample provider, not from assay-based typing. The study at large found these results: Clinical and demographic metadata were provided uncurated, with the amount varying by source and participant.

The chain joins TRBV14 to TRBJ2-7; 9 of the junction bases match TRBD2. The receptor was isolated from a human donor in a cohort sampled during active COVID-19. The sequencing input was peripheral blood. The sequenced DNA: TGTGCCAGCAGCCCATCTAGCGGGACAATTACTCTCTACGAGCAGTACTTC. This sequence encodes CASSPSSGTITLYEQYF.